These 31 T cell receptor beta chains share one sample of origin, sequenced in a study of human T cells and chemical hapten exposure. TCRdb itself ran the RACE reads through MiXCR, one entry per CDR3 protein. The sample lists about 160,000 distinct CDR3 sequences, approximately 30% occurring once. Time point of the sample: patch test 3, about 24 weeks after DPC sensitization. As to treatment: therapeutic diphenylcyclopropenone sensitization with weekly scalp DPC. This material consisted of whole blood, taken in connection with sensitization to the hapten diphenylcyclopropenone (DPC). These receptors all stem from a woman under 30 with alopecia areata. Some clones in this sample may be carry-over from other donors' samples.

The chain combines TRBV20-1 with TRBJ1-5; D possibly corresponds to TRBD1 (5 bases). Per germline, CDR1 DFQATT and CDR2 SNEGSKA (reference sequence). V was shortened by 3 bases and J by 9 bases, with 12 bases between the two germline ends. The CDR3 loop spans 12 amino acids. The DNA for the CDR3 is TGCAGTGCTAGGGATATGGGGGGGCCCCAGCATTTT. Its protein is CSARDMGGPQHF.

The chain has TRBV28 and TRBJ2-3; 8 bases agree with TRBD2. The germline V gene encodes CDR1 MDHEN and CDR2 SYDVKM. V trimming: 7 bases; J trimming: 8 bases; junction bases outside the gene matches: 5. The length of the CDR3 is 12 residues. The CDR3 DNA is TGTGCCAGCAACGGGGGGGCGGGTACGCAGTATTTT. Translation gives CASNGGAGTQYF. Together with reference TRBV28 and TRBJ2-3, the CDR3 gives the full variable domain: DVKVTQSSRYLVKRTGEKVFLECVQDMDHENMFWYRQDPGLGLRLIYFSYDVKMKEKGDIPEGYSVSREKKERFSLILESASTNQTSMYLCASNGGAGTQYFGPGTRLTVL.

This clonotype has just a few counts. The chain recombines TRBV20-1 with TRBJ1-3; D might be TRBD1 (5 bases). Germline V lookup: CDR1 DFQATT, CDR2 SNEGSKA (reference sequence). The CDR3 spans 13 residues. Trimming removed 6 bases at V and 0 bases at J, with 9 bases between. The CDR3 sequence: CSAGQPSGNTIYF. DNA of the CDR3: TGCAGTGCCGGACAACCCTCTGGAAACACCATATATTTT.

The chain has TRBV28 and TRBJ2-6, with D perhaps TRBD2 (6 bases). Trimming stripped 6 bases from V and 2 bases from J, with 11 bases between. There are 15 residues in the CDR3. Germline V gene sequence: CDR1 MDHEN, CDR2 SYDVKM. The CDR3 spells CASRLGGAGANVLTF. The CDR3 nucleotides are TGTGCCAGCAGGCTCGGGGGAGCTGGGGCCAACGTCCTGACTTTC.

The rearrangement uses TRBV7-9 and TRBJ2-5, with D perhaps matching TRBD2 (5 bases). Trimming shortened V by 3 bases and J by 5 bases, and 10 bases separated the two germline ends. CDR3 length: 13 amino acids. In germline, CDR1 is SEHNR, CDR2 FQNEAQ (reference sequence). CDR3 sequence reads: CASSFGVGETQYF. The CDR3 DNA is TGTGCCAGCAGCTTCGGGGTGGGGGAGACCCAGTACTTC.

The chain recombines TRBV5-1 with TRBJ2-4; 11 bases agree with TRBD1. The CDR3 has 17 amino acids. Looked up from germline, CDR1 is SGHRS and CDR2 is YFSETQ. Trimming removed 2 bases from V and 8 bases from J; junction bases left unmatched: 12. CDR3 in DNA: TGCGCCAGCAGCTTTCTGGGACAGGGGGGTAACACAGACATTCAGTACTTC. It codes for CASSFLGQGGNTDIQYF. The entire variable domain, with the rest obtained from reference TRBV5-1 and TRBJ2-4, is as follows: KAGVTQTPRYLIKTRGQQVTLSCSPISGHRSVSWYQQTPGQGLQFLFEYFSETQRNKGNFPGRFSGRQFSNSRSEMNVSTLELGDSALYLCASSFLGQGGNTDIQYFGAGTRLSVL.

This clonotype showed up just a few times. The rearrangement joins TRBV7-2 to TRBJ1-2; D gene ambiguous. In germline, CDR1 is SGHTA, CDR2 FQGNSA. This CDR3 is 15 amino acids long. Trimming took off 5 bases at V and 6 bases at J, with 19 bases between the two ends. The CDR3 spells CASSPGRTHSNGYTF. For the CDR3, the DNA is TGTGCCAGCAGCCCAGGACGGACCCATTCCAATGGCTACACCTTC.

The chain employs TRBV5-8 and TRBJ2-3; TRBD2 aligns across 16 bases. J was trimmed by 3 bases and V by 0 bases; bases with no gene match: 7. Germline assignment: CDR1 SGHTS and CDR2 YDEGEE. The CDR3 spans 19 residues. CDR3 bases: TGTGCCAGCAGCTTGGCCCAGGGACTAGCGGGAGGGCCGACAGATACGCAGTATTTT. Amino acids: CASSLAQGLAGGPTDTQYF.

The chain joins TRBV19 to TRBJ2-3; 8 bases agree with TRBD2. The length of the CDR3 is 14 residues. CDR1 is LNHDA and CDR2 is SQIVND in the germline V gene (reference sequence). V was pared by 4 bases and J by 4 bases, with 4 bases of the junction left unmatched. CDR3 DNA sequence: TGTGCCAGTAGTACAGGACTAGCTGCAGATACGCAGTATTTT. It yields the protein CASSTGLAADTQYF.

The chain joins TRBV4-3 to TRBJ1-1, with 8 bases fitting TRBD1. This CDR3 is built from 14 residues. V trimming: 3 bases; J trimming: 3 bases; junction bases outside the gene matches: 3. Germline CDR1 is LGHNA and CDR2 is YSLEER. Here the CDR3 DNA reads TGCGCCAGCAGCCAGGACAGGGCGTACACTGAAGCTTTCTTT. Translation: CASSQDRAYTEAFF.

The chain employs TRBV29-1 and TRBJ1-2; D possibly corresponds to TRBD1 (5 bases). Germline CDR1 SQVTM, CDR2 ANQGSEA. This CDR3 has 13 residues. V was trimmed by 6 bases and J by 8 bases, leaving 19 bases between them. CDR3 region: CSVTIGRVSGYTF. The CDR3 nucleotides read TGCAGCGTGACCATCGGCAGGGTGAGCGGCTACACCTTC.

The J gene is TRBJ2-5, the V gene TRBV20-1; D is ambiguous. The V end was cut by 3 bases, the J end by 5 bases, with 7 bases between. Germline CDR1 and CDR2: DFQATT and SNEGSKA (reference sequence). There are 11 residues in the CDR3. The CDR3 is CSARQAETQYF. The CDR3 bases are TGCAGTGCTAGGCAGGCCGAGACCCAGTACTTC.

The rearrangement joins TRBV4-2 to TRBJ1-1, with a tentative D call TRBD1 (6 bases). With 3 bases removed from V and 8 bases from J, the gap between germline ends came to 13 bases. The germline CDR1 and CDR2 sequences are LGHNA and YNFKEQ. The CDR3 contains 13 residues. This CDR3 reads CASSHTGTREAFF. The CDR3 nucleotides are TGTGCCAGCAGCCACACCGGGACACGCGAAGCTTTCTTT.

This clonotype was picked up a small number of times. The chain joins TRBV12-3 or TRBV12-4 to TRBJ2-1, with D unclear. Trimming stripped 5 bases from V and 5 bases from J, with 10 bases between. CDR3 size: 13 residues. The CDR3 DNA sequence: TGTGCCAGCAGTCCCGGAGACCACAATGAGCAGTTCTTC. Protein product: CASSPGDHNEQFF.

This clonotype was recorded a few times. This chain joins TRBV9 and TRBJ1-2; D unresolved. This CDR3 comprises 12 residues. Germline V gives CDR1 SGDLS, CDR2 YYNGEE. Trimming stripped 6 bases from V and 8 bases from J, with 14 bases between. DNA of the CDR3: TGTGCCAGCACCAATCCCCTAGGAGGCTACACCTTC. Translating it yields CASTNPLGGYTF.

This chain links TRBV30 with TRBJ2-7; possibly TRBD1 for D (5 bases). The CDR3 has 13 residues. Germline lookup yields CDR1 GTSNPN and CDR2 SVGIG (reference sequence). V gave up 2 bases and J gave up 7 bases, with 15 bases separating them. The CDR3 nucleotides read TGTGCCTGGAGTCTGGACACCGGATCGGAGCAGTACTTC. Amino acid sequence: CAWSLDTGSEQYF.

The CDR3 is CASSQGRGSGSYEQYF. The CDR3 DNA is TGCGCCAGCAGCCAAGGTCGGGGTAGCGGCTCCTACGAGCAGTACTTC. This chain links TRBV4-1 with TRBJ2-7, with TRBD2 as a possible D gene (6 bases). CDR1 and CDR2 (germline): MGHRA, YSYEKL. Deletions cut 1 base from V and 0 bases from J, with 13 bases between. This CDR3 is built from 16 residues.

This clonotype was detected a few times. The chain couples TRBV29-1 to TRBJ1-1; a weak D match, TRBD1 (5 bases). Germline V gene data show CDR1 as SQVTM and CDR2 as ANQGSEA. The CDR3 spans 12 residues. Trimming took off 7 bases at V and 4 bases at J, with 13 bases between the two ends. The DNA of the CDR3 is TGCAGCGGGGACGTTGGGGGCACTGAAGCTTTCTTT. As protein: CSGDVGGTEAFF.

This clonotype was seen more than once but under ten times. The genes are TRBV20-1 and TRBJ2-7; D might be TRBD1 or TRBD2, each matching 5 bases. V was cut by 6 bases and J by 3 bases, with 9 bases left in between. This CDR3 comprises 11 residues. From germline, CDR1 is DFQATT and CDR2 SNEGSKA (reference sequence). The CDR3 is CSAGEDYEQYF. Here the CDR3 DNA reads TGCAGTGCGGGGGAAGACTACGAGCAGTACTTC.

The sample holds a few counts of this clonotype. The gene calls are TRBV29-1 and TRBJ2-3; D unclear. This CDR3 contains 12 residues. Looked up from germline, CDR1 is SQVTM and CDR2 is ANQGSEA. The germline V and J ends were trimmed by 4 bases and 0 bases, with 5 bases remaining between them. CDR3 sequence reads: CSVGESTDTQYF. The CDR3 DNA reads as TGCAGCGTTGGAGAGAGCACAGATACGCAGTATTTT.

This clonotype appeared a few times. The rearrangement joins TRBV2 to TRBJ1-1; D gene uncertain. The CDR3 runs 10 residues. Germline V gene sequence: CDR1 SNHLY, CDR2 FYNNEI. V lost 7 bases and J 11 bases, leaving 11 bases between the germline ends. The CDR3 bases are TGTGCCAGCATCACCCGGAGGGCTTTCTTT. Amino acid sequence: CASITRRAFF.

On this clonotype itself: This likely comes from a read error, as the CDR3 has no conserved phenylalanine or tryptophan at its end. V is TRBV29-1 and J is TRBJ2-7; D unclear. The CDR3 is made up of 13 amino acids. V was clipped by 1 base and J by 6 bases, with 13 bases between them. The germline V gene has CDR1 SQVTM and CDR2 ANQGSEA. CDR3 DNA sequence: TGCAGCGTTGAAGCGGGTCGATCCCTCGAGCAGTACCTC. It specifies CSVEAGRSLEQYL.

The chain links TRBV10-3 to TRBJ2-1; TRBD2 aligns across 12 bases. CDR1 and CDR2 from the germline V gene are ENHRY and SYGVKD. V lost 2 bases and J lost 8; bases outside the gene matches: 10. The CDR3 covers 17 residues. The CDR3 sequence is CAISEKASGGAMDEQFF. CDR3 sequence (DNA): TGTGCCATCAGTGAGAAGGCTAGCGGGGGGGCCATGGATGAGCAGTTCTTC.

The chain carries TRBV3-1 and TRBJ2-7, with D unresolved. This CDR3 contains 16 residues. Germline CDR1 and CDR2: LGHDT and YNNKEL (reference sequence). V was shortened by 0 bases and J by 0 bases, with 12 bases between the two germline ends. DNA of the CDR3: TGTGCCAGCAGCCAAGAACCACTTATCAGCTCCTACGAGCAGTACTTC. Translation gives CASSQEPLISSYEQYF.

This sequence joins TRBV12-3 or TRBV12-4 and TRBJ2-3; the D is unclear. V was cut by 3 bases and J by 1 base, with 14 bases left in between. The CDR3 has 16 residues. The CDR3 is CASSFPRVRGTDTQYF. In DNA, the CDR3 is TGTGCCAGCAGTTTTCCTAGGGTCCGGGGCACAGATACGCAGTATTTT.

This clonotype was observed many times. This chain links TRBV7-2 with TRBJ2-1; TRBD2 matches at 10 bases. The CDR3 is 15 residues long. CDR1 and CDR2 from the germline V gene are SGHTA and FQGNSA. V was clipped by 6 bases and J by 8 bases; unmatched bases: 10. The CDR3 DNA follows: TGTGCCAGCAGACATAGCGGGAGGCCCCAGGATGAGCAGTTCTTC. It codes for CASRHSGRPQDEQFF.

This clonotype was picked up many times. The rearrangement joins TRBV6-1 to TRBJ1-6; possible D gene TRBD1, 5 bases. CDR3 length: 15 amino acids. V lost 7 bases and J lost 10, with 20 bases in between. Germline assignment: CDR1 MNHNS and CDR2 SASEGT. The chain's CDR3 is CASIVSQGLNSPLHF. The CDR3 DNA is TGTGCCAGCATTGTTTCGCAGGGCCTGAACTCACCCCTCCACTTT.

The V call is TRBV4-1, the J call TRBJ1-3; no clear D. CDR3 length: 17 residues. The germline V and J ends were trimmed by 1 base and 0 bases, with 13 bases remaining between them. Germline-derived CDR1 and CDR2 are MGHRA and YSYEKL. The DNA of the CDR3 is TGCGCCAGCAGCCAAGTCCTGAATTTACCCTCTGGAAACACCATATATTTT. Its translation is CASSQVLNLPSGNTIYF.

V is TRBV7-2 and J is TRBJ2-5; the match to TRBD2 covers 8 bases. Germline V CDR1 and CDR2: SGHTA, FQGNSA. Unmatched junction bases numbered 8, after V lost 3 bases and J lost 8 bases. The CDR3 runs to 14 residues. The CDR3 sequence: CASSLAGGGATQYF. The CDR3 bases are TGTGCCAGCAGCTTGGCGGGAGGCGGGGCTACCCAGTACTTC.

The rearrangement links TRBV5-1 to TRBJ1-1; weak D call: TRBD1 (5 bases). V was shortened by 1 base and J by 6 bases, with 16 bases between the two germline ends. Looked up from germline, CDR1 is SGHRS and CDR2 is YFSETQ. CDR3 length: 15 residues. The DNA of the CDR3 is TGCGCCAGCAGCTTGTATGCAGGCCAGGGCGCTGAAGCTTTCTTT. Amino acid sequence: CASSLYAGQGAEAFF.

The genes are TRBV10-3 and TRBJ1-2; 9 nucleotides match TRBD1. Germline CDR1 ENHRY, CDR2 SYGVKD. Trimming removed 6 bases from V and 8 bases from J; junction bases left unmatched: 10. The CDR3 runs 14 residues. The CDR3 reads CAIRGDRDTRGYTF. CDR3 DNA sequence: TGTGCCATCAGGGGGGACAGGGATACGAGGGGCTACACCTTC.